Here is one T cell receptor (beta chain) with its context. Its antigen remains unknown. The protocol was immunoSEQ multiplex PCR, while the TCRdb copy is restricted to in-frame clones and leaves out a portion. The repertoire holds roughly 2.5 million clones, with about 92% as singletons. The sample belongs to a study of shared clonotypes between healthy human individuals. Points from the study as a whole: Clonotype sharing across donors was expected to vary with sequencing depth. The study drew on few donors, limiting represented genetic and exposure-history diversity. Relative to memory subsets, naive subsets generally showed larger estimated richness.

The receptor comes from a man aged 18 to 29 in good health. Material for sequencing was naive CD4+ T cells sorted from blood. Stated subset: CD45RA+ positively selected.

The CDR3 loop is CASSPPGQTEAFF. The CDR3 nucleotides are TGTGCCAGCAGCCCTCCGGGACAGACAGAAGCTTTCTTT. The chain links TRBV28 to TRBJ1-1, with 7 bases identical to TRBD1. Germline CDR1 MDHEN, CDR2 SYDVKM. The CDR3 has 13 amino acids. With 6 bases clipped from V and 8 bases from J, the junction kept 9 bases outside the gene matches.